This T cell receptor (beta chain) was profiled in a study of post-analysis software for immune sequencing data. Study-wide results and limits: With TRBV5-6, TRBV5-1 and TRBV20-1 included, about five TRBV segments were more frequent in patients than in controls.

Trimming shortened V by 0 bases and J by 1 base, and 12 bases separated the two germline ends. The CDR3 covers 16 residues. Per the germline V gene, CDR1 is MNHEY and CDR2 is SVGAGI. Incorporated into the TCR beta cDNA libraries were unique molecular identifiers, which served to reduce PCR and sequencing biases. From the PCR reads, TCRdb called clonotypes with MiXCR, one entry per CDR3 protein. The sample gives 250,000 to 300,000 distinct CDR3 sequences, 35% to 40% of which show up once; around 5.2% is in the top ten. This clonotype was seen at least ten times. What it binds is not known. The sequence was obtained from a girl between 5 and 17 years old with multiple sclerosis. The chain couples TRBV6-5 to TRBJ1-1, with D uncertain. The specimen sequenced was blood. CDR3 DNA: TGTGCCAGCAGTTACTCCCTGATGGGGTCGAACACTGAAGCTTTCTTT. This gives the protein CASSYSLMGSNTEAFF.